The clone carrying this T cell receptor beta chain was observed once. The record originates from a study of shared clonotypes between healthy human individuals. V lost 4 bases and J lost 10; bases outside the gene matches: 11. The V gene's germline CDR1 is SGDLS and CDR2 YYNGEE. There are 14 residues in the CDR3. Sequenced by immunoSEQ multiplex PCR; TCRdb stores in-frame clones only, minus some. This sample has about 1.4 million clones, with approximately 96% found just once. The rearrangement joins TRBV9 to TRBJ2-1, with 7 nucleotides matching TRBD2. The sequenced material came from naive CD4+ T cells sorted from blood. Subset of the sample: CD45RA+ positively selected. The clonotype originates from a man aged 30 to 39 in good health. The CDR3 spells CASSPLTSSGEQFF. CDR3 DNA: TGTGCCAGCAGCCCTCTGACTAGCTCCGGGGAGCAGTTCTTC.